Shown below are 4 T cell receptor beta chains from a single sample sequenced in a study of control samples from healthy donors and cancer patients. Assay used: immunoSEQ multiplex PCR; TCRdb lists only in-frame clones, some missing. The profile shows under 150,000 clones, around 86% of them singletons. Sequencing used blood. The receptors were sampled from a man aged 35-49 years in good health.

The V call is TRBV4-3, the J call TRBJ1-2, with D possibly TRBD1 on 5 matching bases. Per the germline V gene, CDR1 is LGHNA and CDR2 is YSLEER. Trimming took off 0 bases at V and 0 bases at J, with 11 bases between the two ends. The CDR3 spans 16 residues. The CDR3 DNA is TGCGCCAGCAGCCAAGATGGGGGAATTTCTAACTATGGCTACACCTTC. Its protein product is CASSQDGGISNYGYTF.

The chain is built from TRBV9 and TRBJ2-1; D is perhaps TRBD2 (5 bases). Germline V gene data show CDR1 as SGDLS and CDR2 as YYNGEE. The CDR3 is made up of 16 amino acids. V was pared by 0 bases and J by 0 bases, with 10 bases between. CDR3 sequence: CASSVAGTSSYNEQFF. Written as DNA, the CDR3 is TGTGCCAGCAGCGTAGCTGGCACTAGCTCCTACAATGAGCAGTTCTTC.

The chain employs TRBV5-6 and TRBJ2-1; D perhaps matches TRBD2 (5 bases). V was clipped by 5 bases and J by 2 bases, with 8 bases between them. The CDR3 covers 13 residues. Germline V CDR1 and CDR2: SGHDT, YYEEEE. The CDR3 DNA sequence: TGTGCCAGCAGTCCCGGGGCCTACAATGAGCAGTTCTTC. This translates into CASSPGAYNEQFF.

Note on this clone: One base away lies a much larger clone, so this may be a sequencing read error. This sample includes further DNA sequences coding for the same CDR3. The CDR3 DNA reads TGCGCCAGCAGCTTAAGCACAGATACGCAGTATTTT. It specifies CASSLSTDTQYF. V usage is TRBV5-1 and J usage is TRBJ2-3, with D hard to call. Trimming took off 2 bases at V and 0 bases at J, with 1 base between the two ends. In germline, CDR1 is SGHRS, CDR2 YFSETQ. This CDR3 comprises 12 residues.